This is a list of T cell receptor beta chains from one sample in a study of blood T cell repertoires in COVID-19. Libraries were prepared by immunoSEQ multiplex PCR; TCRdb keeps only in-frame clonotypes and omits some of them. The data show around 300,000 clones, about nine tenths seen once. The sequenced sample was PBMCs or T cells enriched from blood (not recorded which). These receptors were obtained from a young woman who had recovered from COVID-19. Each CDR3 is given with its conserved first and last residue. D genes are given only for firm matches. Size tells how often a clone was seen (once, few, many) or the class of an expanded clone, and some rows leave it out.

clone size,CDR3 length,D gene,V gene,J gene,CDR3 protein,CDR3 DNA
.,14,TRBD2,TRBV7-3,TRBJ2-1,CASSLSAGASEQFF,TGTGCCAGCAGCTTATCGGCGGGAGCGAGTGAGCAGTTCTTC
.,14,.,TRBV5-8,TRBJ2-1,CASRFPRGRDEQFF,TGTGCCAGCAGGTTCCCCAGGGGTCGCGATGAGCAGTTCTTC
.,13,TRBD1,TRBV5-4,TRBJ1-5,CASSPGGDQPQHF,TGTGCCAGCAGTCCAGGGGGTGATCAGCCCCAGCATTTT
.,14,TRBD1,TRBV7-6,TRBJ2-7,CASSSRTGQREQYF,TGTGCCAGCAGCTCCAGGACAGGGCAGAGGGAGCAGTACTTC
few,16,TRBD1,TRBV9,TRBJ2-2,CASSDRDRVGTGELFF,TGTGCCAGCAGCGACCGGGACAGGGTTGGCACCGGGGAGCTGTTTTTT
once,14,.,TRBV5-6,TRBJ2-7,CASSLAGVPYEQYF,TGTGCCAGCAGCTTGGCAGGGGTCCCCTACGAGCAGTACTTC
.,12,.,TRBV24-1,TRBJ2-5,CATSDSLETQYF,TGTGCCACCAGTGATTCGTTAGAGACCCAGTACTTC
few,21,TRBD2,TRBV4-3,TRBJ2-1,CASSQDSAGTSGSGIYNEQFF,TGCGCCAGCAGCCAAGATTCCGCCGGGACTAGCGGGAGTGGGATCTACAATGAGCAGTTCTTC
.,14,.,TRBV5-8,TRBJ1-1,CASSSYRVRTEAFF,TGTGCCAGCAGCTCATACAGGGTGCGCACTGAAGCTTTCTTT
.,13,TRBD1,TRBV7-2,TRBJ1-2,CASSPGQYYGYTF,TGTGCCAGCAGCCCGGGACAGTACTATGGCTACACCTTC
.,13,.,TRBV6-2/TRBV6-3,TRBJ1-1,CASSYAGNTEAFF,TGTGCCAGCAGTTACGCGGGGAACACTGAAGCTTTCTTT
.,19,TRBD2,TRBV5-4,TRBJ2-1,CASSLDTPGVAGTYNEQFF,TGTGCCAGCAGCCTCGATACACCCGGAGTAGCGGGAACATACAATGAGCAGTTCTTC
.,15,.,TRBV11-1,TRBJ2-7,CASSLGTDSVYEQYF,TGTGCCAGCAGCTTAGGGACGGACTCCGTTTACGAGCAGTACTTC
once,15,.,TRBV19,TRBJ1-4,CASSISGATNEKLFF,TGTGCCAGTAGTATATCAGGGGCAACTAATGAAAAACTGTTTTTT
once,14,.,TRBV7-2,TRBJ1-3,CASSFGGSGNTIYF,TGTGCCAGCAGCTTCGGGGGAAGTGGAAACACCATATATTTT
.,15,TRBD2,TRBV6-5,TRBJ2-3,CASRTAGGLADTQYF,TGTGCCAGCAGGACCGCGGGAGGTCTCGCAGATACGCAGTATTTT
.,12,.,TRBV30,TRBJ2-7,CAWSASLGEQYF,TGTGCCTGGAGCGCTAGCCTGGGCGAGCAGTACTTC
.,15,TRBD1,TRBV2,TRBJ1-4,CASSKGQGQNEKLFF,TGTGCCAGCAGTAAGGGACAGGGCCAAAATGAAAAACTGTTTTTT
few,16,TRBD2,TRBV5-6,TRBJ2-5,CASSLGTSGHQETQYF,TGTGCCAGCAGCTTAGGGACTAGCGGGCACCAAGAGACCCAGTACTTC
few,13,.,TRBV14,TRBJ1-1,CASSLSVNTEAFF,TGTGCCAGCAGCCTCTCAGTGAACACTGAAGCTTTCTTT
.,13,TRBD1,TRBV5-6,TRBJ1-2,CASSLVGTGGYTF,TGTGCCAGCAGCTTGGTAGGGACAGGTGGCTACACCTTC
.,16,TRBD2,TRBV6-2/TRBV6-3,TRBJ2-7,CASSYVLAGGPSEQYF,TGTGCCAGCAGTTACGTGCTAGCGGGAGGGCCGAGCGAGCAGTACTTC
.,14,.,TRBV10-2,TRBJ1-3,CASRDQKAGNTIYF,TGCGCCAGCAGAGATCAGAAAGCTGGAAACACCATATATTTT
once,13,TRBD1,TRBV28,TRBJ2-4,CASVQGSKNIQYF,TGTGCCAGTGTACAGGGGTCCAAAAACATTCAGTACTTC
once,11,.,TRBV28,TRBJ1-1,CASRGGTEAFF,TGTGCCAGCAGGGGGGGGACTGAAGCTTTCTTT
.,14,TRBD2,TRBV4-1,TRBJ2-7,CASSSGLAGDEQYF,TGCGCCAGCAGCTCAGGTCTAGCGGGAGACGAGCAGTACTTC
.,16,TRBD1,TRBV28,TRBJ1-2,CASSQSRGDFAYGYTF,TGTGCCAGCAGTCAATCCAGGGGGGATTTCGCCTATGGCTACACCTTC
once,16,.,TRBV14,TRBJ2-1,CASSQGRGTAYNEQFF,TGTGCCAGCAGCCAAGGTAGGGGGACGGCCTACAATGAGCAGTTCTTC
.,15,TRBD1,TRBV11-3,TRBJ1-5,CASSLMTGGNQPQHF,TGTGCCAGCAGCTTAATGACAGGGGGCAATCAGCCCCAGCATTTT
.,19,TRBD2,TRBV7-9,TRBJ2-2,CASSLGRRGYRPDTGELFF,TGTGCCAGCAGCTTAGGTAGGCGGGGGTACCGCCCGGACACCGGGGAGCTGTTTTTT
once,13,TRBD2,TRBV5-4,TRBJ2-5,CASSSTSVETQYF,TGTGCCAGCAGCTCGACTAGCGTCGAGACCCAGTACTTC
.,15,.,TRBV19,TRBJ2-1,CATRPGGPPYNEQFF,TGTGCCACTAGACCCGGAGGCCCGCCATACAATGAGCAGTTCTTC
few,16,TRBD2,TRBV5-4,TRBJ2-1,CASSPTSSGSHNEQFF,TGTGCCAGCAGCCCCACTTCTAGCGGGAGTCACAATGAGCAGTTCTTC
.,15,TRBD1,TRBV6-2/TRBV6-3,TRBJ1-6,CASSYRTGYNSPLHF,TGTGCCAGCAGTTACCGGACAGGGTATAATTCACCCCTCCACTTT
.,18,TRBD1,TRBV5-5,TRBJ2-2,CASSLALTTGGASGELFF,TGTGCCAGCAGCTTGGCGCTTACGACAGGGGGCGCCTCCGGGGAGCTGTTTTTT